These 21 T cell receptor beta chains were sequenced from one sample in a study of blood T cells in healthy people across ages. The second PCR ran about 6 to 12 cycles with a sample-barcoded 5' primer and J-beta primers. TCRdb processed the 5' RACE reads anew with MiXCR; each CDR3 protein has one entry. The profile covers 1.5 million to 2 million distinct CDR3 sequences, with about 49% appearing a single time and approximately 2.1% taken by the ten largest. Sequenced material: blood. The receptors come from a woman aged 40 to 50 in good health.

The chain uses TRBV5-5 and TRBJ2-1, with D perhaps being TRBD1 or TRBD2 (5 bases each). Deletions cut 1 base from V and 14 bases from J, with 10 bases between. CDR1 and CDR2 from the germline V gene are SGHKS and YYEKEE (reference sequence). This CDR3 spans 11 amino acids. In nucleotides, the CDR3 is TGTGCCAGCAGCTTGTTAGTGGGGGAGTTCTTC. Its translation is CASSLLVGEFF.

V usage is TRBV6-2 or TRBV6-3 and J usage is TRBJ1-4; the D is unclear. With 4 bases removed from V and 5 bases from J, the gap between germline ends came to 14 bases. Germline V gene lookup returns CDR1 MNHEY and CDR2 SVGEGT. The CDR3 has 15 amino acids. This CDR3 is CASSSDSFRNEKLFF. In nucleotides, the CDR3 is TGTGCCAGCAGTTCAGACTCCTTCAGAAATGAAAAACTGTTTTTT.

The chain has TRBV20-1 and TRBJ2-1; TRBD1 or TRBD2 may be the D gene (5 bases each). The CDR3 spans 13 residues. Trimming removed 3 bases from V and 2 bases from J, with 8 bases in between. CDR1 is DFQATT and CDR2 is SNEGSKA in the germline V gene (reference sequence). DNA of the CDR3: TGCAGTGCTAGTACGGGGCCCTACAATGAGCAGTTCTTC. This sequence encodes CSASTGPYNEQFF.

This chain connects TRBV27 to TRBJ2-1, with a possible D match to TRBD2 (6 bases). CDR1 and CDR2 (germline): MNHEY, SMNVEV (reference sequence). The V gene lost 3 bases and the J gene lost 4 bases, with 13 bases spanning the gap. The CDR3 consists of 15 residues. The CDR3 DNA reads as TGTGCCAGCAGTTTTTTCGGGGGTTTTTACAATGAGCAGTTCTTC. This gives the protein CASSFFGGFYNEQFF.

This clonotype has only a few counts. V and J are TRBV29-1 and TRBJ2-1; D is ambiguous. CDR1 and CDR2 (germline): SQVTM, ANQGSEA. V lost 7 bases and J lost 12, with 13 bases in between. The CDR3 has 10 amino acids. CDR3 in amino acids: CSANGPGQFF. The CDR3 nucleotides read TGCAGCGCCAACGGCCCGGGGCAGTTCTTC.

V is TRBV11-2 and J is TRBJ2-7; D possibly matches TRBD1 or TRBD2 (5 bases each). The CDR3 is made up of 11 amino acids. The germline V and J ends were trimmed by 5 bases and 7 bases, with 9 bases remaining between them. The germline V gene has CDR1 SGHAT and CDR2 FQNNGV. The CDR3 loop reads CASSRDLEQYF. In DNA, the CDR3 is TGTGCCAGCAGCCGGGACCTTGAGCAGTACTTC.

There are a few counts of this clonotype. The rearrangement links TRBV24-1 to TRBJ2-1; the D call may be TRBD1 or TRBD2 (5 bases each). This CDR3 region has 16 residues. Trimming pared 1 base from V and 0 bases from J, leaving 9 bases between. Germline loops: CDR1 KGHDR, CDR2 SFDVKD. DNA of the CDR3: TGTGCCACCAGTGATTTCGCAGGGAGCTCCTACAATGAGCAGTTCTTC. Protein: CATSDFAGSSYNEQFF.

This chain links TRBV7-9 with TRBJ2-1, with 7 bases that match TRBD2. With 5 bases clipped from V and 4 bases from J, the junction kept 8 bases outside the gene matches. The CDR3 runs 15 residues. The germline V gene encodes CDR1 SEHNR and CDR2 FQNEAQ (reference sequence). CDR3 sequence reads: CASSPGRAGYNEQFF. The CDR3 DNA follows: TGTGCCAGCAGCCCTGGACGAGCGGGATACAATGAGCAGTTCTTC.

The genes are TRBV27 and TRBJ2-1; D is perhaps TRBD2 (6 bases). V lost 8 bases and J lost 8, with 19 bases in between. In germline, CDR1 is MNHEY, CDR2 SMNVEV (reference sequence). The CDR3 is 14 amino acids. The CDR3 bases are TGTGCCAGCGGAAGACGGGGGTCTTTCGATGAGCAGTTCTTC. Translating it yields CASGRRGSFDEQFF.

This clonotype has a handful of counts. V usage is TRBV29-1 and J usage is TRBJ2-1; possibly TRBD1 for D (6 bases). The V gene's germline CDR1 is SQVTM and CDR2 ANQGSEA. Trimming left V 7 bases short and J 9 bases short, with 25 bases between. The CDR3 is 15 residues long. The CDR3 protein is CSALSTQGLSSEQFF. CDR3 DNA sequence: TGCAGCGCTTTAAGTACCCAGGGGTTATCGAGTGAGCAGTTCTTC.

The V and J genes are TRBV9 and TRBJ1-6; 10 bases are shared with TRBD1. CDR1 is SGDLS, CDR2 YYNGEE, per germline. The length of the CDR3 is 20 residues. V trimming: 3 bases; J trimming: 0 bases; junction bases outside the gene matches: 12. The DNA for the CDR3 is TGTGCCAGCAGCGGTAGATCTGAAGGGGACAGGGGCTCCTATAATTCACCCCTCCACTTT. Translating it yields CASSGRSEGDRGSYNSPLHF.

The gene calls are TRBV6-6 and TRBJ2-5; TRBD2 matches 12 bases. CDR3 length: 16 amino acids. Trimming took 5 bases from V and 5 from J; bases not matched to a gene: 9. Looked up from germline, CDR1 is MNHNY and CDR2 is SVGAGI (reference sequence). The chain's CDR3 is CASSQLGLAGQETQYF. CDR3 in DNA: TGTGCCAGCAGTCAACTGGGACTAGCGGGTCAGGAGACCCAGTACTTC.

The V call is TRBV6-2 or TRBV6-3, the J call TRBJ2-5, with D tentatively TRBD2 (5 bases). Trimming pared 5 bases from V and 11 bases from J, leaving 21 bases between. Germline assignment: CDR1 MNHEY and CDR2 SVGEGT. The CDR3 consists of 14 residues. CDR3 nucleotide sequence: TGTGCCAGCAGTGCCATTGACGTCTCGGAGGAGCAGTACTTC. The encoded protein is CASSAIDVSEEQYF.

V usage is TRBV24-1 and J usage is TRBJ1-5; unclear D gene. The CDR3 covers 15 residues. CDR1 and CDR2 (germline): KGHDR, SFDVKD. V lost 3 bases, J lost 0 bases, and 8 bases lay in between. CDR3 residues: CATSDGDHSNQPQHF. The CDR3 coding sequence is TGTGCCACCAGTGATGGAGACCATAGCAATCAGCCCCAGCATTTT.

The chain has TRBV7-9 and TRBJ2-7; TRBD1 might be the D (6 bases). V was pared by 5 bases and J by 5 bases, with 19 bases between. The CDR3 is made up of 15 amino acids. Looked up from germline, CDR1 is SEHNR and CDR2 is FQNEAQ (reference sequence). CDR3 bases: TGTGCCAGCAGCCCTTTCCCCCAGGGGCCCAACGAGCAGTACTTC. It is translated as CASSPFPQGPNEQYF.

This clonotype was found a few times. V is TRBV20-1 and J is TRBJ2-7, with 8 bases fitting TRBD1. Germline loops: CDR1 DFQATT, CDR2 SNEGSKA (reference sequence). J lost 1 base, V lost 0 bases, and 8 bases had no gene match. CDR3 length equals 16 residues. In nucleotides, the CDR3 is TGCAGTGCTAGAGATCCGGGACAGGACCTATCCTACGAGCAGTACTTC. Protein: CSARDPGQDLSYEQYF.

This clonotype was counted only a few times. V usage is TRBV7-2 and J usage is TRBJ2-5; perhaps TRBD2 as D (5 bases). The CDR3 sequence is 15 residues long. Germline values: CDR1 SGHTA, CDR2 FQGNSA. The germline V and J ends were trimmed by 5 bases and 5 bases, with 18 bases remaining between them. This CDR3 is CASSAVEDSGETQYF. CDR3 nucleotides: TGTGCCAGCAGCGCGGTAGAGGACTCCGGGGAGACCCAGTACTTC.

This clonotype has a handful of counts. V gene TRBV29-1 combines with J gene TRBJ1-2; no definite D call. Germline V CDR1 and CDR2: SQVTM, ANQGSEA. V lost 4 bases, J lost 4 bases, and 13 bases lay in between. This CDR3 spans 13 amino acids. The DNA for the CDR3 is TGCAGCGTTGTAAGGGAGCCGGGCTATGGCTACACCTTC. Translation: CSVVREPGYGYTF.

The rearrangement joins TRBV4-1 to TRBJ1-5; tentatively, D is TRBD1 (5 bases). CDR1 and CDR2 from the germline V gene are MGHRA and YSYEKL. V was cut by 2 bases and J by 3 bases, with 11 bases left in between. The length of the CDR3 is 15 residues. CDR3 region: CASSQPDRLNQPQHF. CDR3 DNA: TGCGCCAGCAGCCAACCCGACAGACTCAATCAGCCCCAGCATTTT.

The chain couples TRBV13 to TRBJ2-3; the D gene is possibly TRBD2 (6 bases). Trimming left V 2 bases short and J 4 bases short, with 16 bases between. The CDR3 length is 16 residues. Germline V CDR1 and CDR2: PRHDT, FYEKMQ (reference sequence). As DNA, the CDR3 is TGTGCCAGCAGCTTACAGCGGGTCCGAAGAGCAGATACGCAGTATTTT. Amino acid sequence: CASSLQRVRRADTQYF.

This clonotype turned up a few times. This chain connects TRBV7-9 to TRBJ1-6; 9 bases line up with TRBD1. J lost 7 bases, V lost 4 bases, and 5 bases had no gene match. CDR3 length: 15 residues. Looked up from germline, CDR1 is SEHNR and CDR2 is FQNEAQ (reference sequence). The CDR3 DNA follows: TGTGCCAGCAGCTCCTTCGGGACAGGGAATTCACCCCTCCACTTT. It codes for CASSSFGTGNSPLHF.